The 4 T cell receptor beta chains in this list originate from one sample, sequenced in a study of metastatic and nonmetastatic thyroid tumors. TCRdb reprocessed the PCR reads using MiXCR. Among roughly 4,000 clones, 36% were seen once, and the ten largest hold about half. Every patient underwent thyroid surgery untreated. The sample consisted of tumor tissue. The receptors shown here come from a female donor with papillary thyroid cancer or a benign thyroid nodule (not recorded which). Some clones in this sample may be carry-over from other donors' samples.

This clone occurred a few times. The chain employs TRBV27 and TRBJ1-2; D is unclear. The length of the CDR3 is 16 residues. Germline V gene data show CDR1 as MNHEY and CDR2 as SMNVEV (reference sequence). V was cut by 1 base and J by 1 base, with 13 bases left in between. CDR3 sequence: CASSLYWSGGNYGYTF. The CDR3 coding sequence is TGTGCCAGCAGTTTATACTGGTCGGGCGGTAACTATGGCTACACCTTC.

The chain couples TRBV4-2 to TRBJ1-4, with TRBD1 matching 11 bases. Germline trimming cut 3 bases from V and 3 bases from J; bases unmatched to any gene: 3. The CDR3 consists of 16 residues. In germline, CDR1 is LGHNA, CDR2 YNFKEQ. CDR3 nucleotides: TGTGCCAGCAGCCAGGACAGGGGGCTAGCTAATGAAAAACTGTTTTTT. Its translation: CASSQDRGLANEKLFF.

The chain employs TRBV12-5 and TRBJ2-1; TRBD2 matches 9 bases. V was pared by 5 bases and J by 6 bases, with 5 bases of the junction left unmatched. This CDR3 has 14 amino acids. Germline CDR1 and CDR2: LGHNT and FRNRAP. CDR3 region: CASGSGGTINEQFF. The CDR3 nucleotides are TGTGCTAGTGGTAGCGGGGGGACAATCAATGAGCAGTTCTTC.

This clone was recorded a few times. The chain has TRBV6-1 and TRBJ1-1; no clear D. CDR3 length: 12 residues. Germline CDR1 reads MNHNS; CDR2 reads SASEGT. Trimming left V 11 bases short and J 1 base short, with 11 bases between. The CDR3 DNA follows: TGTGCCTGCGAGGGAACGAACACTGAAGCTTTCTTT. Translated: CACEGTNTEAFF.